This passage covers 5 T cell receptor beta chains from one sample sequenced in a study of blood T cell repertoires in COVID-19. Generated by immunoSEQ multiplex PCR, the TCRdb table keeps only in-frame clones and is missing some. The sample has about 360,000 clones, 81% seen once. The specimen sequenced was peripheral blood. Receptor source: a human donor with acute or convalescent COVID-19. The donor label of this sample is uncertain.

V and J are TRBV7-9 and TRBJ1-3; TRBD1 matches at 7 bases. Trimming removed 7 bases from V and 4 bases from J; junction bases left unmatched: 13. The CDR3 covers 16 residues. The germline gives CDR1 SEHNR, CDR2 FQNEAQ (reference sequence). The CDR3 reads CASNHYRTGAGNTIYF. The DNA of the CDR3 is TGTGCCAGCAACCACTACCGTACAGGGGCAGGAAACACCATATATTTT.

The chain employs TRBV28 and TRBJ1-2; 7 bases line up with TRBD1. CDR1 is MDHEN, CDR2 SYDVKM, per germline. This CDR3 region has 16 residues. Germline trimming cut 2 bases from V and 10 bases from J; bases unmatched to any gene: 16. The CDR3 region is CASSLLAKGGVGAYTF. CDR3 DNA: TGTGCCAGCAGTTTACTTGCGAAAGGGGGCGTGGGGGCCTACACCTTC.

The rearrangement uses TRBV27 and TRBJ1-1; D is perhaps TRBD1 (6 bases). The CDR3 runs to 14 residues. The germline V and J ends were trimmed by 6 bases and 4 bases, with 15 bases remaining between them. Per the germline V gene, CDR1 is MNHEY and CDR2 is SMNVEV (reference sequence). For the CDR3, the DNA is TGTGCCAGCAGACCGAGGGGGGGGAGCACTGAAGCTTTCTTT. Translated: CASRPRGGSTEAFF.

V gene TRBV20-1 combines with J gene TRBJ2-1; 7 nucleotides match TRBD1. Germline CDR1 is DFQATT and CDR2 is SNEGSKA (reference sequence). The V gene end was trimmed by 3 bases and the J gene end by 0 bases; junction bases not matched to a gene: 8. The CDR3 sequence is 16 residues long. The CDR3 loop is CSASSRQGNSYNEQFF. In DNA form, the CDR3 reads TGCAGTGCTAGTTCCCGACAGGGAAACTCCTACAATGAGCAGTTCTTC.

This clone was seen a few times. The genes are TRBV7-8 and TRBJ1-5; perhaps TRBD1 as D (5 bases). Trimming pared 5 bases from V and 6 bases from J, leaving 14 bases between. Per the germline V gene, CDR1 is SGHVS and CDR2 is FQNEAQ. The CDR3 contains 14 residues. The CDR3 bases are TGTGCCAGCAGCCCTAACGGGGGTCGTCAGCCCCAGCATTTT. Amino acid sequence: CASSPNGGRQPQHF.